A selection of T cell receptor beta chains follows, all from one sample in a study of neurological immune-mediated disorders. Via MiXCR, TCRdb re-called the 5' RACE reads, giving one row per CDR3 protein. This table has roughly 70,000 distinct CDR3 sequences, 3.5% to 5% appearing once. Sequencing used PBMCs. Source of these receptors: a man aged 25 to 40 with multiple sclerosis. Each CDR3 is given with its conserved first and last residue. The D gene is left open where the match is weak. Some rows mark clone size as missing; the rest say once, few, many or name a class of expanded clone.

J,size,D,V,CDR3,DNA
TRBJ2-3,few,-,TRBV7-2,CASSFRFSTVTDTQYF,TGTGCCAGCAGTTTTCGCTTTTCGACAGTCACAGATACGCAGTATTTT
TRBJ2-3,many,TRBD2,TRBV6-5,CASSLLAGGIDTQYF,TGTGCCAGCAGTCTACTAGCGGGGGGGATAGATACGCAGTATTTT
TRBJ2-3,many,-,TRBV30,CAWSVGVGLRVF,TGTGCCTGGAGTGTCGGAGTAGGGCTTAGGGTTTTT
TRBJ2-5,many,-,TRBV20-1,CSARSDRFGGKETQYF,TGCAGTGCTAGGTCGGACAGGTTCGGGGGGAAAGAGACCCAGTACTTC
TRBJ1-1,many,-,TRBV4-1,CASSQDGGGTEAFF,TGCGCCAGCAGCCAAGATGGAGGGGGCACTGAAGCTTTCTTT
TRBJ1-2,-,TRBD1,TRBV5-4,CASSLDSRGQNYGYTF,TGTGCCAGCAGCTTGGACTCTAGGGGACAGAACTATGGCTACACCTTC
TRBJ1-1,many,-,TRBV5-6,CASSLDTTGNTEAFF,TGTGCCAGCAGCTTGGATACGACAGGGAACACTGAAGCTTTCTTT
TRBJ1-4,many,-,TRBV6-5,CASSYSDTERNNEKLFF,TGTGCCAGCAGTTACTCGGACACGGAACGGAATAATGAAAAACTGTTTTTT
TRBJ1-6,many,-,TRBV5-1,CASSGGTPNNSPLHF,TGCGCCAGCAGTGGGGGGACACCAAATAATTCACCCCTCCACTTT
TRBJ2-5,many,-,TRBV19,CASSPARRDGETQYF,TGTGCCAGTAGTCCCGCGAGGAGGGATGGAGAGACCCAGTACTTC
TRBJ2-3,many,TRBD2,TRBV12-3/TRBV12-4,CASSLQLAGGPRDTQYF,TGTGCCAGCAGTCTACAGCTAGCGGGGGGGCCAAGGGATACGCAGTATTTT
TRBJ1-1,many,-,TRBV5-1,CASSKAPRSYNTEAFF,TGCGCCAGCAGCAAAGCACCCCGCTCCTATAACACTGAAGCTTTCTTT
TRBJ2-1,many,-,TRBV5-1,CASSLGHRGSYNEQFF,TGCGCCAGCAGCTTGGGACATCGGGGGAGTTACAATGAGCAGTTCTTC
TRBJ1-5,many,-,TRBV4-1,CASSQERDQPQHF,TGCGCCAGCAGCCAAGAGAGAGATCAGCCCCAGCATTTT
TRBJ2-3,many,-,TRBV9,CASSVTVGADTQYF,TGTGCCAGCAGCGTCACGGTAGGCGCAGATACGCAGTATTTT
TRBJ2-5,many,TRBD2,TRBV20-1,CSARGNVESGGNQETQYF,TGCAGTGCTAGGGGGAACGTGGAGAGCGGGGGAAATCAAGAGACCCAGTACTTC
TRBJ1-4,many,-,TRBV9,CASSAGQPEINEKLFF,TGTGCCAGCAGCGCCGGACAGCCTGAGATTAATGAAAAACTGTTTTTT
TRBJ1-2,many,-,TRBV5-6,CASSLFQGYGYTF,TGTGCCAGCAGCTTGTTCCAGGGGTATGGCTACACCTTC
TRBJ2-7,many,TRBD1,TRBV7-2,CASSFGYPGQGLSEQYF,TGTGCCAGCAGCTTCGGGTATCCGGGACAGGGTCTCTCCGAGCAGTACTTC
TRBJ2-3,many,-,TRBV20-1,CSATYPGTTDTQYF,TGCAGTGCTACATACCCGGGAACCACAGATACGCAGTATTTT
TRBJ2-1,few,-,TRBV29-1,CSVEDRGQYNEQFF,TGCAGCGTTGAAGATCGTGGACAGTACAATGAGCAGTTCTTC
TRBJ2-3,many,TRBD1,TRBV4-3,CASSRTTGGFGDTQYF,TGCGCCAGCAGCCGAACGACAGGGGGATTTGGAGATACGCAGTATTTT
TRBJ1-3,many,-,TRBV20-1,CSARGTGQGNTIYF,TGCAGTGCTAGGGGGACGGGTCAGGGAAACACCATATATTTT